The present T cell receptor beta chain was sequenced within a study of blood T cell repertoires in COVID-19. Whole-study context: Specimens from acute and convalescent COVID-19 originated in the United States, Italy and Spain.

Under the authors' procedure: Estimated nucleated cell counts came from reference gene primer amplification. The method was immunoSEQ multiplex PCR; TCRdb's version includes in-frame clones alone and lacks a portion of them. The DNA gave D and trimming, while V, J and clone size come from that table. This repertoire shows tens of thousands of clones, around 85% found once; its top ten account for about 17%. Germline CDR1 is SNHLY and CDR2 is FYNNEI. There are 14 residues in the CDR3. V was clipped by 7 bases and J by 4 bases; unmatched bases: 7. Input material: peripheral blood. V is TRBV2 and J is TRBJ2-1, with TRBD2 matching over 7 bases. This receptor was taken from a woman aged 80 or older with active or convalescent COVID-19. For the CDR3, the DNA is TGTGCCAGCACGAGCACTAGCGCGTACAATGAGCAGTTCTTC. As protein: CASTSTSAYNEQFF.